The 21 T cell receptor beta chains below come from one sample, sequenced in a study of OX40 agonist ivuxolimab in advanced cancers. The table came from immunoSEQ multiplex PCR; TCRdb's copy has only in-frame clones and leaves some out. The sample holds roughly 110,000 clones, around 93% seen once. The specimen comprised CD4+ or CD8+ T cells sorted from blood, sampled in a trial of the OX40 agonist ivuxolimab. These receptors came from an adult with an advanced solid tumor such as melanoma, head and neck, liver or kidney cancer.

This clone was detected only once. This CDR3 reads CASSQAVAGARGRGEQFF. In DNA form, the CDR3 reads TGCGCCAGCAGCCAAGCCGTAGCGGGAGCTAGGGGTAGGGGTGAGCAGTTCTTC. The gene calls are TRBV4-3 and TRBJ2-1; TRBD2 agrees at 9 bases. The germline V gene encodes CDR1 LGHNA and CDR2 YSLEER. Germline trimming cut 1 base from V and 9 bases from J; bases unmatched to any gene: 16. This CDR3 region has 18 residues.

V and J are TRBV9 and TRBJ2-7; no firm D call. This CDR3 contains 13 residues. V lost 5 bases to trimming and J lost 3 bases, with 12 bases between them. Per germline, CDR1 SGDLS and CDR2 YYNGEE. The CDR3 loop reads CASSDDRGYEQYF. CDR3 nucleotide sequence: TGTGCCAGCAGTGACGATAGAGGCTACGAGCAGTACTTC.

CDR3 coding DNA: TGTGCCAGCAGCTTAGTGGGAGTCCCACACACTGAAGCTTTCTTT. This encodes CASSLVGVPHTEAFF. This chain joins TRBV7-9 and TRBJ1-1; D not certain. CDR3 size: 15 residues. Germline CDR1 is SEHNR and CDR2 is FQNEAQ (reference sequence). Trimming took 1 base from V and 3 from J, leaving 12 bases between them.

This chain connects TRBV28 to TRBJ2-2; TRBD2 might be the D (6 bases). Looked up from germline, CDR1 is MDHEN and CDR2 is SYDVKM. CDR3 length: 16 residues. V was shortened by 5 bases and J by 3 bases, with 16 bases between the two germline ends. The chain's CDR3 is CASSLLLGGDTGELFF. The CDR3 DNA reads as TGTGCCAGCAGTCTCTTGTTGGGCGGGGACACCGGGGAGCTGTTTTTT. Combining the CDR3 with reference TRBV28 and TRBJ2-2 gives the whole variable domain DVKVTQSSRYLVKRTGEKVFLECVQDMDHENMFWYRQDPGLGLRLIYFSYDVKMKEKGDIPEGYSVSREKKERFSLILESASTNQTSMYLCASSLLLGGDTGELFFGEGSRLTVL.

This rearrangement joins TRBV7-2 to TRBJ2-5; D remains ambiguous. V lost 4 bases, J lost 5 bases, and 8 bases lay in between. The CDR3 is 12 residues long. CDR1 is SGHTA, CDR2 FQGNSA, per germline. CDR3 residues: CASSSPSETQYF. CDR3 DNA sequence: TGTGCCAGCAGCTCCCCAAGCGAGACCCAGTACTTC.

In its sample, this clone was seen once. The gene calls are TRBV14 and TRBJ1-1, with a weak D call TRBD1 (5 bases). Germline CDR1 reads SGHDN; CDR2 reads FVKESK. The ends were cut back, 3 bases at V and 0 bases at J, with 8 bases in the middle. There are 14 residues in the CDR3. The CDR3 region has the DNA TGTGCCAGCAGCCAGCAGGGCTTGAACACTGAAGCTTTCTTT. It encodes CASSQQGLNTEAFF. Full variable domain (remainder filled in from reference TRBV14 and TRBJ1-1): EAGVTQFPSHSVIEKGQTVTLRCDPISGHDNLYWYRRVMGKEIKFLLHFVKESKQDESGMPNNRFLAERTGGTYSTLKVQPAELEDSGVYFCASSQQGLNTEAFFGQGTRLTVV.

The J gene is TRBJ2-1, the V gene TRBV11-1, with 7 bases that match TRBD2. Germline lookup yields CDR1 SGHAT and CDR2 FQDESV (reference sequence). The CDR3 is 16 residues long. Germline trimming cut 6 bases from V and 7 bases from J; bases unmatched to any gene: 15. CDR3 bases: TGTGCCAGCAGTCCCGGGCGGGGCGGGAGTCGGAATGAGCAGTTCTTC. Residues: CASSPGRGGSRNEQFF.

V usage is TRBV19 and J usage is TRBJ2-6, with TRBD1 matching over 8 bases. CDR1 and CDR2 from the germline V gene are LNHDA and SQIVND (reference sequence). The V and J ends lost 2 bases and 2 bases, in that order; junction bases with no gene match: 2. This CDR3 spans 16 amino acids. This chain's CDR3 is CASSIQGAAGANVLTF. The CDR3 bases are TGTGCCAGTAGTATACAGGGGGCTGCTGGGGCCAACGTCCTGACTTTC.

The chain uses TRBV6-6 and TRBJ2-7, with TRBD1 matching 8 bases. The CDR3 has 14 residues. From germline, CDR1 is MNHNY and CDR2 SVGAGI (reference sequence). V dropped 5 bases and J dropped 3; count of bases not matched to a gene: 6. The DNA for the CDR3 is TGTGCCAGCAGTCGAACCGGGACAGGCTACGAGCAGTACTTC. As protein: CASSRTGTGYEQYF.

The gene calls are TRBV27 and TRBJ2-3, with TRBD2 matching over 11 bases. V lost 6 bases to trimming and J lost 6 bases; unmatched junction nucleotides: 11. Per germline, CDR1 MNHEY and CDR2 SMNVEV (reference sequence). The CDR3 has 16 residues. This CDR3 reads CASSRLSSGRTDTQYF. The CDR3 DNA is TGTGCCAGCAGCCGACTGTCTAGCGGGAGGACGGATACGCAGTATTTT.

This sequence joins TRBV4-3 and TRBJ1-2; D is unclear. Germline CDR1 is LGHNA and CDR2 is YSLEER. The CDR3 totals 15 residues. Trimming removed 0 bases from V and 8 bases from J, with 16 bases in between. In DNA, the CDR3 is TGCGCCAGCAGCCAAGAACAAGGGCCCTCGGGCGGCTACACCTTC. As protein: CASSQEQGPSGGYTF.

The chain joins TRBV23-1 to TRBJ2-1; TRBD2 matches at 11 bases. TRBV23-1 counts as an open reading frame of uncertain function. The CDR3 loop spans 16 amino acids. Trimming at V came to 0 bases and at J to 3 bases, leaving 1 base not matched to a gene. CDR3 nucleotide sequence: TGCGCCAGCAGTCAATCGACTAGCGGGAACTACAATGAGCAGTTCTTC. Protein product: CASSQSTSGNYNEQFF.

The chain combines TRBV19 with TRBJ2-5; no reliable D call. Germline loops: CDR1 LNHDA, CDR2 SQIVND (reference sequence). The CDR3 contains 14 residues. V was pared by 5 bases and J by 5 bases, with 15 bases between. CDR3: CASSPRTAGETQYF. The CDR3 DNA is TGTGCCAGTAGTCCGAGAACTGCCGGGGAGACCCAGTACTTC.

The chain is built from TRBV30 and TRBJ2-3; TRBD1 matches at 7 bases. V was clipped by 8 bases and J by 1 base; unmatched bases: 18. Germline V CDR1 and CDR2: GTSNPN, SVGIG (reference sequence). The CDR3 contains 17 residues. The CDR3 sequence: CARDWTGDRWGTDTQYF. CDR3 nucleotides: TGTGCCCGCGATTGGACAGGTGATCGGTGGGGCACAGATACGCAGTATTTT.

This chain joins TRBV4-1 and TRBJ2-1, with D uncertain. The V gene's germline CDR1 is MGHRA and CDR2 YSYEKL. The CDR3 runs 14 residues. Between the trimmed V and J ends, which lost 4 bases and 0 bases, there was a span of 7 bases. Here the CDR3 DNA reads TGCGCCAGCAGCCCCCCAAGCTCCTACAATGAGCAGTTCTTC. The encoded protein is CASSPPSSYNEQFF.

The rearrangement joins TRBV4-2 to TRBJ1-4; 7 bases agree with TRBD1. J was trimmed by 5 bases and V by 0 bases; bases with no gene match: 3. The CDR3 spans 15 residues. Germline loops: CDR1 LGHNA, CDR2 YNFKEQ. DNA of the CDR3: TGTGCCAGCAGCCAAGAAGCAGGGGGGAATGAAAAACTGTTTTTT. Protein product: CASSQEAGGNEKLFF.

The chain joins TRBV19 to TRBJ2-5; 8 positions agree with TRBD1. V lost 9 bases to trimming and J lost 0 bases; unmatched junction nucleotides: 6. Germline lookup yields CDR1 LNHDA and CDR2 SQIVND (reference sequence). The CDR3 has 14 residues. CDR3 protein: CASGTGNYQETQYF. Written as DNA, the CDR3 is TGTGCCAGCGGGACAGGCAACTACCAAGAGACCCAGTACTTC.

The gene calls are TRBV9 and TRBJ2-6, with 9 bases fitting TRBD1. V dropped 3 bases and J dropped 4; count of bases not matched to a gene: 11. Germline-derived CDR1 and CDR2 are SGDLS and YYNGEE. This CDR3 has 18 residues. The CDR3 is CASSAPGTGIRGANVLTF. CDR3 DNA: TGTGCCAGCAGCGCGCCCGGGACAGGGATCAGGGGGGCCAACGTCCTGACTTTC.

In its sample, this clone was seen a few times. The chain uses TRBV5-1 and TRBJ1-6; D is uncertain. The CDR3 covers 16 residues. Germline lookup yields CDR1 SGHRS and CDR2 YFSETQ. V was clipped by 0 bases and J by 2 bases, with 9 bases between them. CDR3 nucleotides: TGCGCCAGCAGCTTGGAGTCGCAGACCTATAATTCACCCCTCCACTTT. Its protein is CASSLESQTYNSPLHF.

This clone was counted once. The chain carries TRBV6-5 and TRBJ1-2; 7 bases agree with TRBD1. The CDR3 consists of 13 residues. J lost 5 bases, V lost 6 bases, and 6 bases had no gene match. CDR1 is MNHEY and CDR2 is SVGAGI in the germline V gene. The CDR3 reads CASRWDSDYGYTF. Written as DNA, the CDR3 is TGTGCCAGCAGGTGGGACAGCGATTATGGCTACACCTTC.

This chain connects TRBV7-9 to TRBJ1-5; D remains ambiguous. Deletions cut 2 bases from V and 5 bases from J, with 10 bases between. Germline assignment: CDR1 SEHNR and CDR2 FQNEAQ (reference sequence). The CDR3 has 14 residues. CDR3 DNA: TGTGCCAGCAGCTTAAATAGCGGTTATCAGCCCCAGCATTTT. It codes for CASSLNSGYQPQHF.